The 24 T cell receptor beta chains reported below all come from one sample, sequenced in a study of cytomegalovirus exposure and HLA in healthy donors. Use of 60 Vbeta and 13 Jbeta primers characterized the PCR. Some clones are missing from TCRdb's copy, which holds only in-frame ones; the method was immunoSEQ multiplex PCR. The table has about 86,000 clones, over 70% seen once. Sequenced material: PBMCs. The receptors come from a man between 60 and 75 years old in good health and CMV-seronegative.

CDR3 protein: CASSLGGAREQFF. The DNA of the CDR3 is TGTGCCAGCAGCTTGGGGGGGGCCAGAGAGCAGTTCTTC. V usage is TRBV7-8 and J usage is TRBJ2-1; TRBD2 might be the D (7 bases). The CDR3 covers 13 residues. V lost 3 bases, J lost 10 bases, and 13 bases lay in between. Germline CDR1 SGHVS, CDR2 FQNEAQ.

The rearrangement joins TRBV5-1 to TRBJ2-5, with a weak D call TRBD1 (7 bases). The V gene lost 9 bases and the J gene lost 5 bases, with 14 bases spanning the gap. The CDR3 spans 12 residues. The germline V gene has CDR1 SGHRS and CDR2 YFSETQ. In nucleotides, the CDR3 is TGCGCCACCAGGGGGACTGGGGAGACCCAGTACTTC. This gives the protein CATRGTGETQYF.

The chain joins TRBV29-1 to TRBJ1-1; possible D gene TRBD1, 5 bases. The CDR3 totals 13 residues. Germline CDR1 reads SQVTM; CDR2 reads ANQGSEA. Trimming took off 4 bases at V and 1 base at J, with 10 bases between the two ends. The DNA for the CDR3 is TGCAGCGTTGTGGGGCAGTGGAACACTGAAGCTTTCTTT. Amino acid sequence: CSVVGQWNTEAFF.

This clone was observed once. The V and J genes are TRBV11-3 and TRBJ1-1; D is possibly TRBD1 (5 bases). From germline, CDR1 is SGHNT and CDR2 YENEEA. CDR3 length: 13 residues. With 5 bases removed from V and 6 bases from J, the gap between germline ends came to 13 bases. The DNA of the CDR3 is TGTGCCAGCAGCCCCCAGTGGGGCGCTGAAGCTTTCTTT. Translated: CASSPQWGAEAFF.

V is TRBV29-1 and J is TRBJ1-6; TRBD1 is a possible D gene (5 bases). The CDR3 has 13 residues. The germline V gene encodes CDR1 SQVTM and CDR2 ANQGSEA. V was trimmed by 6 bases and J by 7 bases, leaving 13 bases between them. CDR3 region: CSVSSGGNSPLHF. The DNA for the CDR3 is TGCAGCGTCTCCTCGGGGGGGAATTCACCCCTCCACTTT.

The V call is TRBV19, the J call TRBJ2-3, with TRBD2 identical over 8 bases. Per germline, CDR1 LNHDA and CDR2 SQIVND (reference sequence). Trimming cost V 8 bases and J 4 bases; bases outside gene matches: 11. This CDR3 is 15 amino acids long. The CDR3 DNA follows: TGTGCCAGTGGAAAACGGGGGGGCCCAGCAGATACGCAGTATTTT. This encodes CASGKRGGPADTQYF.

This clone appeared a few times. Written as DNA, the CDR3 is TGCGCCAGCAGCTTGGCACTTACTAATTCACCCCTCCACTTT. Translated, it gives CASSLALTNSPLHF. V is TRBV5-1 and J is TRBJ1-6; D is uncertain. CDR3 size: 14 residues. V was cut by 0 bases and J by 6 bases, with 7 bases left in between. Per the germline V gene, CDR1 is SGHRS and CDR2 is YFSETQ.

This clone came up a few times. The chain carries TRBV30 and TRBJ1-5; TRBD1 matches at 7 bases. The CDR3 covers 13 residues. V dropped 4 bases and J dropped 7; count of bases not matched to a gene: 7. CDR1 is GTSNPN, CDR2 SVGIG, per germline (reference sequence). The CDR3 region has the DNA TGTGCCTGGACGGCAGGGGGAGGACAGCCCCAGCATTTT. It translates to CAWTAGGGQPQHF.

The V gene is TRBV19, the J gene TRBJ2-5; D ambiguous. CDR3 length: 14 residues. CDR1 and CDR2 (germline): LNHDA, SQIVND (reference sequence). V was cut by 4 bases and J by 2 bases, with 11 bases left in between. The CDR3 loop reads CASSTDQWQETQYF. CDR3 in DNA: TGTGCCAGTAGTACAGATCAGTGGCAAGAGACCCAGTACTTC.

The V call is TRBV27, the J call TRBJ1-1; D gene ambiguous. Germline CDR1 and CDR2: MNHEY and SMNVEV (reference sequence). Trimming left V 6 bases short and J 0 bases short, with 11 bases between. The CDR3 runs to 14 residues. The CDR3 sequence: CASRRGTLNTEAFF. The DNA of the CDR3 is TGTGCCAGCAGGCGGGGAACCTTGAACACTGAAGCTTTCTTT.

J is TRBJ2-7 and V is TRBV10-1; D is unclear. The length of the CDR3 is 12 residues. V gave up 2 bases and J gave up 6 bases, with 8 bases separating them. The germline V gene encodes CDR1 WNHNN and CDR2 SYGVQD (reference sequence). CDR3 nucleotides: TGCGCCAGCAGTGAGACAAATGGCGAGCAGTACTTC. Amino acids: CASSETNGEQYF.

The V call is TRBV5-4, the J call TRBJ2-7; tentatively, D is TRBD2 (6 bases). V was pared by 0 bases and J by 5 bases, with 12 bases between. The CDR3 spans 14 residues. From germline, CDR1 is SGHNT and CDR2 YYREEE (reference sequence). Written as DNA, the CDR3 is TGTGCCAGCAGCTTGGCGGGAGTAAGACACGAGCAGTACTTC. Its protein is CASSLAGVRHEQYF.

This clone has just one count. The J gene is TRBJ1-4, the V gene TRBV4-1; 8 nucleotides line up with TRBD1. Germline CDR1 reads MGHRA; CDR2 reads YSYEKL. J lost 0 bases, V lost 6 bases, and 3 bases had no gene match. The CDR3 runs to 15 residues. The CDR3 region is CASSPTGATNEKLFF. Here the CDR3 DNA reads TGCGCCAGCAGTCCGACAGGGGCAACTAATGAAAAACTGTTTTTT.

V and J are TRBV5-1 and TRBJ1-1, with no clear D. CDR1 and CDR2 (germline): SGHRS, YFSETQ. This CDR3 region has 14 residues. The ends were cut back, 5 bases at V and 1 base at J, with 12 bases in the middle. The CDR3 loop is CASRFDEGNTEAFF. CDR3 bases: TGCGCCAGCAGGTTTGACGAGGGGAACACTGAAGCTTTCTTT.

This clone was observed a single time. CDR3 nucleotides: TGTGCCAGCAGTTCTAGCGGGGGTTACCAAGAGACCCAGTACTTC. It yields the protein CASSSSGGYQETQYF. The V call is TRBV6-5, the J call TRBJ2-5, with 10 bases identical to TRBD2. From germline, CDR1 is MNHEY and CDR2 SVGAGI. The CDR3 has 15 amino acids. Germline trimming cut 4 bases from V and 0 bases from J; bases unmatched to any gene: 2.

The chain links TRBV6-1 to TRBJ2-5; TRBD1 aligns across 9 bases. Germline CDR1 is MNHNS and CDR2 is SASEGT. V was pared by 7 bases and J by 3 bases, with 9 bases of the junction left unmatched. The CDR3 consists of 15 residues. In DNA form, the CDR3 reads TGTGCCAGCACCTCCAGCTGGGACAGGGAAGAGACCCAGTACTTC. As protein: CASTSSWDREETQYF.

The genes are TRBV9 and TRBJ2-7; 8 bases match TRBD2. This CDR3 region has 15 residues. CDR1 is SGDLS, CDR2 YYNGEE, per germline. The ends lost 0 bases at V and 3 bases at J; junction bases unmatched: 5. The CDR3 nucleotides are TGTGCCAGCAGCGTAGCTGCCGGGAGGGGCTACGAGCAGTACTTC. This translates into CASSVAAGRGYEQYF. The variable domain in full, with the rest retrieved from reference TRBV9 and TRBJ2-7, is DSGVTQTPKHLITATGQRVTLRCSPRSGDLSVYWYQQSLDQGLQFLIQYYNGEERAKGNILERFSAQQFPDLHSELNLSSLELGDSALYFCASSVAAGRGYEQYFGPGTRLTVT.

The CDR3 region has the DNA TGTGCCAGCAGCGAAACAACAGGGTGGCCCCAGCATTTT. Its protein is CASSETTGWPQHF. This chain uses TRBV6-5 with TRBJ1-5, with D tentatively TRBD1 (6 bases). The CDR3 is made up of 13 amino acids. V was pared by 6 bases and J by 9 bases, with 15 bases between. Germline values: CDR1 MNHEY, CDR2 SVGAGI.

The chain recombines TRBV28 with TRBJ2-7; TRBD1 matches 8 bases. Germline lookup yields CDR1 MDHEN and CDR2 SYDVKM. The V and J ends lost 8 bases and 0 bases, in that order; junction bases with no gene match: 12. The CDR3 contains 16 residues. The DNA of the CDR3 is TGTGCCAGCGACTCTGGCCAGGGGGCCCCCTCCTACGAGCAGTACTTC. Protein: CASDSGQGAPSYEQYF.

This clone was picked up a small number of times. V and J are TRBV30 and TRBJ1-2; D is undetermined. CDR1 and CDR2 from the germline V gene are GTSNPN and SVGIG (reference sequence). CDR3 length: 16 residues. Deletions cut 1 base from V and 8 bases from J, with 23 bases between. The DNA for the CDR3 is TGTGCCTGGAGTGGGAGAATCCGGGGAATTGAGGGAGGCTACACCTTC. As protein: CAWSGRIRGIEGGYTF.

The chain employs TRBV11-3 and TRBJ2-1; D is possibly TRBD2 (5 bases). CDR3 length: 13 amino acids. V was clipped by 2 bases and J by 7 bases, with 9 bases between them. CDR1 and CDR2 from the germline V gene are SGHNT and YENEEA. For the CDR3, the DNA is TGTGCCAGCAGCTTAAGCGGACCAAATGAGCAGTTCTTC. Its protein is CASSLSGPNEQFF.

The chain is built from TRBV5-1 and TRBJ2-2; the D is unclear. The CDR3 is 13 residues long. Trimming shortened V by 2 bases and J by 5 bases, and 7 bases separated the two germline ends. Germline-derived CDR1 and CDR2 are SGHRS and YFSETQ. The CDR3 is CASSLGETGELFF. The CDR3 bases are TGCGCCAGCAGCTTAGGAGAAACCGGGGAGCTGTTTTTT.

V gene TRBV18 combines with J gene TRBJ1-5; D is undetermined. The V gene lost 2 bases and the J gene lost 5 bases, with 7 bases spanning the gap. CDR3 size: 13 residues. The germline CDR1 and CDR2 sequences are KGHSH and LQKENI. The CDR3 reads CASSPEDDQPQHF. In nucleotides, the CDR3 is TGTGCCAGCTCACCAGAGGATGATCAGCCCCAGCATTTT.

V gene TRBV5-4 combines with J gene TRBJ2-7; 8 bases align to TRBD2. The V segment lost 4 bases and the J segment 2 bases; nucleotides outside the gene matches: 8. This CDR3 has 15 residues. The V gene's germline CDR1 is SGHNT and CDR2 YYREEE (reference sequence). Here the CDR3 reads CASSPEPAGAYEQYF. The DNA of the CDR3 is TGTGCCAGCAGCCCAGAACCAGCGGGGGCCTACGAGCAGTACTTC.